One sample yielded the 9 T cell receptor beta chains listed below, sequenced in a study of graft-versus-host responses after intestinal transplantation. No antigen is known for these receptors. The assay was immunoSEQ multiplex PCR, and TCRdb's table has in-frame clones only and misses some. This sample has more than 85,000 clones, with 93% found just once. Source: unstimulated CD8+ T cells sorted from spleen or lymph node cells, taken before intestinal transplant. Receptors originate from a human donor who received an intestinal transplant.

The chain joins TRBV7-8 to TRBJ2-7; D perhaps matches TRBD2 (6 bases). V lost 0 bases and J 0 bases, leaving 6 bases between the germline ends. CDR3 size: 14 residues. Germline V gene sequence: CDR1 SGHVS, CDR2 FQNEAQ. CDR3 in amino acids: CASSLAGGSYEQYF. The CDR3 bases are TGTGCCAGCAGCTTAGCGGGGGGCTCCTACGAGCAGTACTTC.

The chain employs TRBV9 and TRBJ2-3; tentatively, D is TRBD2 (6 bases). The CDR3 has 15 amino acids. The germline gives CDR1 SGDLS, CDR2 YYNGEE. V shed 6 bases and J shed 0 bases, with 14 bases lying between them. The CDR3 DNA follows: TGTGCCAGCACCCGTGGGGGGATCAGCACAGATACGCAGTATTTT. Translation gives CASTRGGISTDTQYF.

The genes are TRBV7-6 and TRBJ2-7; 8 nucleotides agree with TRBD1. Germline lookup yields CDR1 SGHVS and CDR2 FNYEAQ. This CDR3 spans 16 amino acids. Germline trimming cut 4 bases from V and 2 bases from J; bases unmatched to any gene: 10. As DNA, the CDR3 is TGTGCCAGCAGCTCAGACAAGAGACAGGGGACCTACGAGCAGTACTTC. Translated: CASSSDKRQGTYEQYF.

V is TRBV5-6 and J is TRBJ2-3; D uncertain. V lost 0 bases, J lost 1 base, and 9 bases lay in between. CDR3 length: 15 residues. Germline V gives CDR1 SGHDT, CDR2 YYEEEE. The CDR3 sequence is CASSLGLDGTDTQYF. The CDR3 region has the DNA TGTGCCAGCAGCTTGGGGCTAGACGGCACAGATACGCAGTATTTT.

V and J are TRBV7-6 and TRBJ2-5; 8 bases match TRBD1. In germline, CDR1 is SGHVS, CDR2 FNYEAQ. The CDR3 spans 15 residues. V was clipped by 1 base and J by 1 base; unmatched bases: 2. This CDR3 is CASSLGQGIQETQYF. The CDR3 bases are TGTGCCAGCAGCTTAGGACAGGGGATCCAAGAGACCCAGTACTTC.

This chain joins TRBV28 and TRBJ2-7; unclear D gene. Per germline, CDR1 MDHEN and CDR2 SYDVKM. The V and J ends lost 6 bases and 0 bases respectively, with 6 bases between them. The CDR3 is made up of 12 amino acids. The CDR3 is CASSPRSYEQYF. The CDR3 region has the DNA TGTGCCAGCAGCCCTCGCTCCTACGAGCAGTACTTC.

The rearrangement uses TRBV7-9 and TRBJ2-5; a possible D gene is TRBD1 (5 bases). V lost 1 base and J 5 bases, leaving 14 bases between the germline ends. Germline V lookup: CDR1 SEHNR, CDR2 FQNEAQ (reference sequence). The CDR3 runs 15 residues. CDR3 sequence reads: CASSLVRRGRETQYF. The CDR3 DNA sequence: TGTGCCAGCAGCTTAGTCAGAAGGGGTCGGGAGACCCAGTACTTC.

There are a few counts of this clone. CDR3 sequence reads: CASSQDPTNEQFF. Here the CDR3 DNA reads TGCGCCAGCAGCCAAGACCCTACCAATGAGCAGTTCTTC. The rearrangement uses TRBV4-3 and TRBJ2-1; no clear D. CDR1 is LGHNA and CDR2 is YSLEER in the germline V gene. V was trimmed by 0 bases and J by 6 bases, leaving 6 bases between them. CDR3 length: 13 amino acids.

This chain connects TRBV27 to TRBJ1-2; 7 nucleotides match TRBD1. Germline V lookup: CDR1 MNHEY, CDR2 SMNVEV (reference sequence). This CDR3 is built from 11 residues. Unmatched junction bases numbered 3, after V lost 6 bases and J lost 8 bases. The CDR3 DNA sequence: TGTGCCAGCAGGGGGACAGTAGGCTACACCTTC. It translates to CASRGTVGYTF.